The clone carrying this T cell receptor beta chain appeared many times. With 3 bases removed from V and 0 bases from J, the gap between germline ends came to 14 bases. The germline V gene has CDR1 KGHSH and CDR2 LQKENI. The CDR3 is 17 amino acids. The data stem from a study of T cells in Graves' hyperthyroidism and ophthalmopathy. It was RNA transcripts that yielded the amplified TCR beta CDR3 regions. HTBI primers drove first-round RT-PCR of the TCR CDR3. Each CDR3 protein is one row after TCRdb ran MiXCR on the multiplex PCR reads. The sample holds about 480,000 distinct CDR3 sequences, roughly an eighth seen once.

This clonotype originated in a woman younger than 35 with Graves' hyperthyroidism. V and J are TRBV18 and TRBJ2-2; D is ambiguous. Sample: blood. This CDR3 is CASSPTGPSTNTGELFF. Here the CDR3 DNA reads TGTGCCAGCTCACCTACGGGTCCATCCACGAACACCGGGGAGCTGTTTTTT.